This TCR beta chain was recovered during a study of blood T cell repertoires in COVID-19. Study as a whole: Both acute and convalescent COVID-19 samples were obtained from the United States, Italy and Spain.

This clone was picked up one time. This CDR3 has 13 amino acids. The V end lost 5 bases, the J end lost 6 bases, and 11 bases lay between the germline ends. Germline V gives CDR1 SEHNR, CDR2 FQNEAQ (reference sequence). Some clones are missing from TCRdb's copy, which holds only in-frame ones; the method was immunoSEQ multiplex PCR. The table has about 180,000 clones, around 86% seen once. Sequenced input: peripheral blood. The TCR comes from a man between 50 and 59 years old with active or convalescent COVID-19. The V call is TRBV7-9, the J call TRBJ2-1, with TRBD2 as a possible D gene (5 bases). This CDR3 is CASSGGRGNEQFF. CDR3 bases: TGTGCCAGCAGCGGAGGACGGGGCAATGAGCAGTTCTTC.